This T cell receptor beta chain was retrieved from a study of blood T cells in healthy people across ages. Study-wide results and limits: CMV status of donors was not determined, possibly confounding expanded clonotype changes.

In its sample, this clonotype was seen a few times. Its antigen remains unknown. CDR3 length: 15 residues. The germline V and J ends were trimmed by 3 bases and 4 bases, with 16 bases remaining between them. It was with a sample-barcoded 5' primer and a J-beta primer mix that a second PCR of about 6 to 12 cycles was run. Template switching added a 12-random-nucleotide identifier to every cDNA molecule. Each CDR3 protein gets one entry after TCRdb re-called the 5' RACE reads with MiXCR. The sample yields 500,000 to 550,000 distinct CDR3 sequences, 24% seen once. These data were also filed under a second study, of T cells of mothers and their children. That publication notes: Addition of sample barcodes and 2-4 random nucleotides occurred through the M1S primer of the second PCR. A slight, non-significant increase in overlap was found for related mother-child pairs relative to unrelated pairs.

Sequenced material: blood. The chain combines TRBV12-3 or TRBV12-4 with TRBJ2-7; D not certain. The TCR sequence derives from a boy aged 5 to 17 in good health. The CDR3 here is CASSFSYYHRYEQYF. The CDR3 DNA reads TGTGCCAGCAGTTTTTCGTACTACCATAGGTACGAGCAGTACTTC.